This T cell receptor beta chain was captured by sequencing in a study of cytomegalovirus exposure and HLA in healthy donors. Study-wide findings and caveats: According to a later analysis, most TCR beta chains associated with CMV appeared HLA-restricted. It was reported that the classifier diagnosed cytomegalovirus status with high specificity and sensitivity in both the original and validation cohorts. Presence/absence comparisons presumed near-even sequencing depth among donors.

Comments on this clone: Its antigen is as yet unknown.

PCR used 60 Vbeta primers and 13 Jbeta primers. Produced via immunoSEQ multiplex PCR; TCRdb's table is partial and in-frame only. The table lists roughly 93,000 clones, 76% of them singletons. From germline, CDR1 is GTSNPN and CDR2 SVGIG (reference sequence). With V trimmed by 2 bases and J by 6 bases, 13 bases remained unmatched. The CDR3 is 17 residues long. Source material: PBMCs. The clonotype was recovered from a man aged 40-49 years in good health and CMV-seronegative. The chain employs TRBV30 and TRBJ1-6, with TRBD1 identical over 7 bases. The CDR3 DNA follows: TGTGCCTGGAGTCGATCCATGGACAGGCGGGGTAATTCACCCCTCCACTTT. Translating gives CAWSRSMDRRGNSPLHF.